The rows below give T cell receptor beta chains drawn from one sample of a study of CD8 T cells in ankylosing spondylitis. TCRdb reprocessed the 5' RACE reads via MiXCR and lists one record per CDR3 protein. This sample has 200,000 to 250,000 distinct CDR3 sequences, with around 20% found just once. The sequenced material came from blood, either unsorted or a sorted T cell fraction (not recorded which). The receptors were gathered from a male donor with ankylosing spondylitis. The CDR3 runs from the conserved cysteine through the conserved F or W. A D gene is named only where the DNA matches it firmly. Clone size appears in some rows only: once, few, many, or a class for an expanded clone.

>TRBV15|many|TRBJ1-6|.
CATSRENSPLHF
TGTGCCACCAGTCGGGAAAATTCACCCCTCCACTTT
>TRBV3-1|.|TRBJ2-7|TRBD2
CASSQSSSGGLPLYEQYF
TGTGCCAGCAGCCAATCGAGTAGCGGGGGGCTCCCCCTTTACGAGCAGTACTTC
>TRBV6-5|few|TRBJ2-1|.
CASSYSIVKVYNEQFF
TGTGCCAGCAGTTACTCGATAGTTAAGGTCTACAATGAGCAGTTCTTC
>TRBV11-1|.|TRBJ2-7|TRBD2
CASSLALAAYYEQYF
TGTGCCAGCAGCTTAGCCCTAGCGGCTTACTACGAGCAGTACTTC
>TRBV12-3/TRBV12-4|.|TRBJ2-4|.
CASSPPDGVRNIQYF
TGTGCCAGCAGCCCACCGGACGGGGTTCGAAACATTCAGTACTTC
>TRBV20-1|few|TRBJ2-2|TRBD2
CSARGLAGGGDTGELFF
TGCAGTGCTAGAGGGCTAGCGGGGGGCGGAGACACCGGGGAGCTGTTTTTT
>TRBV9|few|TRBJ1-2|TRBD1
CASSAGTGDYGYTF
TGTGCCAGCAGCGCTGGGACAGGGGACTATGGCTACACCTTC
>TRBV12-3/TRBV12-4|few|TRBJ2-3|TRBD2
CASSSSGLAGGADTQYF
TGTGCCAGCAGCTCCTCGGGACTAGCGGGAGGCGCAGATACGCAGTATTTT
>TRBV6-2/TRBV6-3|.|TRBJ1-2|TRBD1
CASSQTTGGNYGYTF
TGTGCCAGCAGCCAAACCACAGGGGGCAACTATGGCTACACCTTC
>TRBV3-1|.|TRBJ2-7|.
CASSSRTMTDEQYF
TGTGCCAGCAGCTCTAGGACAATGACTGACGAGCAGTACTTC
>TRBV10-1|few|TRBJ2-2|TRBD1
CASSATGSGTTLPGTGELFF
TGCGCCAGCAGTGCGACAGGGTCTGGTACAACCTTGCCGGGCACCGGGGAGCTGTTTTTT
>TRBV7-9|many|TRBJ2-7|.
CASSPAASYEQYF
TGTGCCAGCAGCCCGGCCGCGAGTTACGAGCAGTACTTC
>TRBV19|.|TRBJ2-7|.
CASSSSGGGYEQYF
TGTGCCAGTAGTAGCTCAGGAGGGGGCTACGAGCAGTACTTC
>TRBV4-1|.|TRBJ2-2|.
CASSQYGNTGELFF
TGCGCCAGCAGCCAGTACGGAAACACCGGGGAGCTGTTTTTT
>TRBV7-6|.|TRBJ1-6|.
CASSLAVGGDSPLHF
TGTGCCAGCAGCTTAGCAGTGGGGGGGGATTCACCCCTCCACTTT
>TRBV12-3/TRBV12-4|.|TRBJ1-6|.
CASSLTGTLNSPLHF
TGTGCCAGCAGTTTAACAGGGACCCTTAATTCACCCCTCCACTTT
>TRBV6-1|many|TRBJ1-1|.
CASSEGETAEAFF
TGTGCCAGCAGTGAAGGGGAGACAGCTGAAGCTTTCTTT
>TRBV15|.|TRBJ2-7|TRBD2
CATRPGLADYVQYF
TGTGCCACCAGGCCGGGACTAGCAGATTACGTGCAGTACTTC
>TRBV27|few|TRBJ1-1|.
CASSSPGDARTTEAFF
TGTGCCAGCAGTTCCCCGGGGGACGCCCGAACCACTGAAGCTTTCTTT
>TRBV4-1|.|TRBJ1-1|.
CASSQGRVAFF
TGCGCCAGCAGCCAAGGCAGGGTTGCTTTCTTT
>TRBV2|.|TRBJ2-3|TRBD1
CACPGSGSQGTQYF
TGTGCCTGCCCGGGGTCGGGGTCACAGGGGACGCAGTATTTT
>TRBV4-3|.|TRBJ1-3|.
CASSQVGDSGNTIYF
TGCGCCAGCAGCCAAGTCGGTGACTCTGGAAACACCATATATTTT
>TRBV12-3/TRBV12-4|.|TRBJ2-5|.
CASTPGETQETQYF
TGTGCCAGCACCCCGGGGGAGACCCAAGAGACCCAGTACTTC
>TRBV9|.|TRBJ2-2|TRBD2
CASSAEPAGERPNTGELFF
TGTGCCAGCAGCGCAGAACCGGCGGGGGAGCGTCCGAACACCGGGGAGCTGTTTTTT
>TRBV6-5|few|TRBJ2-7|.
CASSYVADPTYEQYF
TGTGCCAGCAGTTACGTGGCAGACCCGACCTACGAGCAGTACTTC
>TRBV2|few|TRBJ2-7|.
CASSTGPQPYEQYF
TGTGCCAGCAGTACAGGTCCCCAACCCTACGAGCAGTACTTC
>TRBV6-5|.|TRBJ2-1|.
CATCWGSDPYNEQFF
TGTGCCACCTGTTGGGGGAGCGATCCCTACAATGAGCAGTTCTTC
>TRBV29-1|few|TRBJ2-2|TRBD1
CSVAGTGIGGELFF
TGCAGCGTAGCCGGGACAGGGATTGGCGGGGAGCTGTTTTTT
>TRBV6-2/TRBV6-3|.|TRBJ1-1|.
CASSYGAVHTEAFF
TGTGCCAGCAGTTATGGGGCCGTCCACACTGAAGCTTTCTTT
>TRBV10-2|few|TRBJ2-7|.
CASSDEGGREQYF
TGCGCCAGCAGTGATGAGGGGGGGCGAGAGCAGTACTTC
>TRBV27|few|TRBJ2-1|.
CASSHLGPSSYNEQFF
TGTGCCAGCAGCCATTTGGGACCTAGCTCCTACAATGAGCAGTTCTTC
>TRBV4-1|few|TRBJ2-5|TRBD2
CASSRHPGLAEETQYF
TGCGCCAGCAGCCGCCATCCTGGACTAGCGGAAGAGACCCAGTACTTC
>TRBV20-1|.|TRBJ1-2|TRBD1
CSARESGQGYGYTF
TGCAGTGCTAGAGAGTCGGGACAGGGATATGGCTACACCTTC
>TRBV21-1|.|TRBJ2-3|.
CASPGDRDTQYF
TGTGCCAGCCCCGGTGATCGGGATACGCAGTATTTT
>TRBV11-2|.|TRBJ2-7|TRBD2
CASSLELREIGEQYF
TGTGCCAGCAGCTTGGAGTTGCGGGAGATCGGCGAGCAGTACTTC
>TRBV29-1|.|TRBJ2-3|.
CSVVSRSTDTQYF
TGCAGCGTTGTAAGCCGGAGCACAGATACGCAGTATTTT
>TRBV27|few|TRBJ2-7|TRBD2
CASSLSPWEGYEQYF
TGTGCCAGCAGTTTATCGCCGTGGGAGGGCTACGAGCAGTACTTC
>TRBV2|.|TRBJ2-1|TRBD2
CASSEAGWGLAGNEQFF
TGTGCCAGCAGTGAAGCAGGGTGGGGACTAGCGGGGAATGAGCAGTTCTTC
>TRBV5-1|.|TRBJ2-1|.
CASSLEVPSDEQFF
TGCGCCAGCAGCTTGGAGGTACCTAGCGATGAGCAGTTCTTC
>TRBV24-1|few|TRBJ1-2|.
CATSDYDRFYGYTF
TGTGCCACCAGTGATTATGACAGGTTCTATGGCTACACCTTC
>TRBV12-3/TRBV12-4|many|TRBJ2-1|TRBD2
CASSEGLAGDYNEQFF
TGTGCCAGCAGTGAGGGACTAGCGGGGGATTACAATGAGCAGTTCTTC
>TRBV24-1|few|TRBJ2-3|.
CATSDLEDPRKDTQYF
TGTGCCACCAGTGATTTAGAAGACCCCCGTAAGGATACGCAGTATTTT
>TRBV7-6|.|TRBJ2-7|.
CASSLAGSHSYEQYF
TGTGCCAGCAGCTTAGCGGGTAGCCACTCCTACGAGCAGTACTTC
>TRBV20-1|few|TRBJ2-1|.
CSAPIRLDYNEQFF
TGCAGTGCTCCAATTCGACTAGATTACAATGAGCAGTTCTTC
>TRBV6-2/TRBV6-3|few|TRBJ1-2|.
CASSYSENGVGYGYTF
TGTGCCAGCAGTTACTCTGAAAACGGCGTCGGCTATGGCTACACCTTC
>TRBV18|.|TRBJ2-3|.
CASSPAGATTDTQYF
TGTGCCAGCTCACCCGCGGGGGCCACCACAGATACGCAGTATTTT
>TRBV6-5|few|TRBJ2-1|.
CASSYSFMAEGHEQFF
TGTGCCAGCAGTTACTCGTTTATGGCAGAAGGCCATGAGCAGTTCTTC
>TRBV4-3|many|TRBJ1-5|.
CASSQDTVSNQPQHF
TGCGCCAGCAGCCAAGACACAGTGAGCAATCAGCCCCAGCATTTT